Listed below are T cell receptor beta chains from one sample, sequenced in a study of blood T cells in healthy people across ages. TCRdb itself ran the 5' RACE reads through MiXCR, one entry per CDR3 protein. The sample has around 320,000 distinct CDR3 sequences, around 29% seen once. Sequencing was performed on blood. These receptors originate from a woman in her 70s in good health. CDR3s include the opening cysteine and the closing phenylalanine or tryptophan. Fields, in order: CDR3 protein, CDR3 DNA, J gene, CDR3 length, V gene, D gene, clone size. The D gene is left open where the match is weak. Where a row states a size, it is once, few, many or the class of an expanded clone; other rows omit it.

CDR3 protein: CASSFRRGNDNEQFF
CDR3 DNA: TGCGCCAGCAGCTTCAGAAGGGGAAATGACAATGAGCAGTTCTTC
J gene: TRBJ2-1
CDR3 length: 15
V gene: TRBV5-1
D gene: .
clone size: .

CDR3 protein: CASSLRGRVLSYEQYF
CDR3 DNA: TGTGCCAGCAGTTTAAGAGGGCGGGTTCTCTCCTACGAGCAGTACTTC
J gene: TRBJ2-7
CDR3 length: 16
V gene: TRBV27
D gene: .
clone size: few

CDR3 protein: CASLQGAFSNQPQHF
CDR3 DNA: TGTGCCAGCCTACAGGGGGCCTTTAGCAATCAGCCCCAGCATTTT
J gene: TRBJ1-5
CDR3 length: 15
V gene: TRBV6-1
D gene: TRBD1
clone size: few

CDR3 protein: CASSLQSEQFF
CDR3 DNA: TGCGCCAGCAGCTTACAGTCTGAGCAGTTCTTC
J gene: TRBJ2-1
CDR3 length: 11
V gene: TRBV5-1
D gene: .
clone size: .

CDR3 protein: CSVERLAGGTDTQYF
CDR3 DNA: TGCAGCGTTGAAAGACTAGCGGGAGGTACAGATACGCAGTATTTT
J gene: TRBJ2-3
CDR3 length: 15
V gene: TRBV29-1
D gene: TRBD2
clone size: .

CDR3 protein: CASRAVGQVNTQYF
CDR3 DNA: TGTGCCAGCAGAGCAGTGGGACAGGTTAATACCCAGTACTTC
J gene: TRBJ2-5
CDR3 length: 14
V gene: TRBV6-1
D gene: TRBD1
clone size: .

CDR3 protein: CSARFPAGETQYF
CDR3 DNA: TGCAGTGCTAGATTTCCCGCGGGGGAGACCCAGTACTTC
J gene: TRBJ2-5
CDR3 length: 13
V gene: TRBV20-1
D gene: .
clone size: many

CDR3 protein: CASSLGGPPETQYF
CDR3 DNA: TGTGCCAGCAGTTTAGGCGGCCCCCCGGAGACCCAGTACTTC
J gene: TRBJ2-5
CDR3 length: 14
V gene: TRBV28
D gene: .
clone size: .

CDR3 protein: CASSPSTPAETQYF
CDR3 DNA: TGTGCCAGCAGTCCCAGCACTCCAGCAGAGACCCAGTACTTC
J gene: TRBJ2-5
CDR3 length: 14
V gene: TRBV12-3/TRBV12-4
D gene: .
clone size: few

CDR3 protein: CASSKGQVNEAFF
CDR3 DNA: TGCGCCAGCAGCAAGGGACAGGTGAATGAAGCTTTCTTT
J gene: TRBJ1-1
CDR3 length: 13
V gene: TRBV5-1
D gene: TRBD1
clone size: few

CDR3 protein: CSARWDNYGYTF
CDR3 DNA: TGCAGTGCTAGATGGGATAACTATGGCTACACCTTC
J gene: TRBJ1-2
CDR3 length: 12
V gene: TRBV20-1
D gene: .
clone size: .

CDR3 protein: CASSYERAGVPPTRNNEQFF
CDR3 DNA: TGTGCCAGCAGTTACGAACGGGCAGGGGTACCCCCAACTCGTAACAATGAGCAGTTCTTC
J gene: TRBJ2-1
CDR3 length: 20
V gene: TRBV6-2/TRBV6-3
D gene: .
clone size: .

CDR3 protein: CARPGQGADLDYGYTF
CDR3 DNA: TGTGCCAGGCCGGGACAGGGGGCAGACCTAGACTATGGCTACACCTTC
J gene: TRBJ1-2
CDR3 length: 16
V gene: TRBV9
D gene: TRBD1
clone size: .

CDR3 protein: CASSIRGRGEKLFF
CDR3 DNA: TGTGCCAGCAGCATCAGGGGGAGAGGGGAAAAACTGTTTTTT
J gene: TRBJ1-4
CDR3 length: 14
V gene: TRBV7-2
D gene: TRBD1
clone size: few

CDR3 protein: CASGLTEYNEQFF
CDR3 DNA: TGTGCTAGTGGCCTGACAGAATACAATGAGCAGTTCTTC
J gene: TRBJ2-1
CDR3 length: 13
V gene: TRBV12-5
D gene: .
clone size: .

CDR3 protein: CSVGMAKRGNTEAFF
CDR3 DNA: TGCAGCGTTGGAATGGCGAAAAGGGGGAACACTGAAGCTTTCTTT
J gene: TRBJ1-1
CDR3 length: 15
V gene: TRBV29-1
D gene: .
clone size: .

CDR3 protein: CASSPPVVGTEAFF
CDR3 DNA: TGCGCCAGCAGCCCACCGGTGGTAGGTACTGAAGCTTTCTTT
J gene: TRBJ1-1
CDR3 length: 14
V gene: TRBV5-1
D gene: .
clone size: .

CDR3 protein: CASSLVDFYGYTF
CDR3 DNA: TGTGCCAGCAGCCTTGTCGACTTTTATGGCTACACCTTC
J gene: TRBJ1-2
CDR3 length: 13
V gene: TRBV3-1
D gene: .
clone size: few

CDR3 protein: CSAGDLIGRFDEQYF
CDR3 DNA: TGCAGTGCTGGAGATCTTATCGGGAGGTTTGACGAGCAGTACTTC
J gene: TRBJ2-7
CDR3 length: 15
V gene: TRBV20-1
D gene: TRBD2
clone size: few

CDR3 protein: CASSPAGNSHEQFF
CDR3 DNA: TGTGCCAGCTCCCCGGCGGGCAACTCGCATGAGCAGTTCTTC
J gene: TRBJ2-1
CDR3 length: 14
V gene: TRBV12-3/TRBV12-4
D gene: .
clone size: .

CDR3 protein: CASSLAFGGRIHNEQFF
CDR3 DNA: TGTGCCAGCAGCTTAGCCTTTGGCGGGAGGATCCACAATGAGCAGTTCTTC
J gene: TRBJ2-1
CDR3 length: 17
V gene: TRBV7-9
D gene: TRBD2
clone size: few

CDR3 protein: CASSYGTSGGMGLYNEQFF
CDR3 DNA: TGTGCCAGTAGTTATGGAACTAGCGGGGGAATGGGGCTCTACAATGAGCAGTTCTTC
J gene: TRBJ2-1
CDR3 length: 19
V gene: TRBV19
D gene: TRBD2
clone size: .

CDR3 protein: CSAREGRDEQYF
CDR3 DNA: TGCAGTGCTAGAGAGGGGAGGGACGAGCAGTACTTC
J gene: TRBJ2-7
CDR3 length: 12
V gene: TRBV20-1
D gene: TRBD2
clone size: .

CDR3 protein: CASDGNGVPGANVLTF
CDR3 DNA: TGTGCCAGCGATGGAAACGGGGTGCCTGGGGCCAACGTCCTGACTTTC
J gene: TRBJ2-6
CDR3 length: 16
V gene: TRBV28
D gene: .
clone size: few

CDR3 protein: CSVTGLATNEKLFF
CDR3 DNA: TGCAGCGTAACAGGGTTGGCAACTAATGAAAAGCTGTTTTTT
J gene: TRBJ1-4
CDR3 length: 14
V gene: TRBV29-1
D gene: .
clone size: few

CDR3 protein: CACLTGHNSPLHF
CDR3 DNA: TGTGCCTGTCTGACAGGGCATAATTCACCCCTCCACTTT
J gene: TRBJ1-6
CDR3 length: 13
V gene: TRBV6-1
D gene: TRBD1
clone size: .

CDR3 protein: CASSFLNSNTEAFF
CDR3 DNA: TGTGCCAGCAGCTTCCTGAATTCGAACACTGAAGCTTTCTTT
J gene: TRBJ1-1
CDR3 length: 14
V gene: TRBV11-2
D gene: .
clone size: few

CDR3 protein: CASSLQGISHEQYF
CDR3 DNA: TGCGCCAGCAGCCTCCAGGGTATTTCCCACGAGCAGTACTTC
J gene: TRBJ2-7
CDR3 length: 14
V gene: TRBV5-1
D gene: .
clone size: few

CDR3 protein: CSASGRARNEQFF
CDR3 DNA: TGCAGTGCTAGCGGGAGGGCCAGAAATGAGCAGTTCTTC
J gene: TRBJ2-1
CDR3 length: 13
V gene: TRBV20-1
D gene: TRBD2
clone size: few

CDR3 protein: CASTPREGTEAFF
CDR3 DNA: TGTGCCAGCACCCCCCGCGAGGGCACTGAAGCTTTCTTT
J gene: TRBJ1-1
CDR3 length: 13
V gene: TRBV12-3/TRBV12-4
D gene: .
clone size: .

CDR3 protein: CASSVGSRIDEGASINEQFF
CDR3 DNA: TGTGCCAGCAGCGTAGGCTCCCGGATAGACGAAGGGGCCTCGATCAATGAGCAGTTCTTC
J gene: TRBJ2-1
CDR3 length: 20
V gene: TRBV9
D gene: .
clone size: few

CDR3 protein: CASSYVSSEAGGRITEAFF
CDR3 DNA: TGTGCCAGCAGTTACGTGAGTTCGGAAGCAGGGGGCCGAATCACTGAAGCTTTCTTT
J gene: TRBJ1-1
CDR3 length: 19
V gene: TRBV6-2/TRBV6-3
D gene: TRBD1
clone size: few

CDR3 protein: CASSKGRTGAFSPLHF
CDR3 DNA: TGTGCCAGCAGTAAAGGGCGGACAGGCGCTTTTTCACCCCTCCACTTT
J gene: TRBJ1-6
CDR3 length: 16
V gene: TRBV6-1
D gene: TRBD1
clone size: few

CDR3 protein: CSARGGRALYNEQFF
CDR3 DNA: TGCAGTGCTAGAGGCGGGAGGGCCCTTTACAATGAGCAGTTCTTC
J gene: TRBJ2-1
CDR3 length: 15
V gene: TRBV20-1
D gene: TRBD2
clone size: few

CDR3 protein: CASSGHRGRADEKLFF
CDR3 DNA: TGTGCCAGCAGCGGACACAGGGGGCGTGCCGATGAAAAACTGTTTTTT
J gene: TRBJ1-4
CDR3 length: 16
V gene: TRBV7-8
D gene: TRBD1
clone size: .

CDR3 protein: CASSPLGQRNTGELFF
CDR3 DNA: TGTGCCAGCTCACCACTCGGACAGAGGAACACCGGGGAGCTGTTTTTT
J gene: TRBJ2-2
CDR3 length: 16
V gene: TRBV18
D gene: .
clone size: .

CDR3 protein: CACSPSWVAAETQYF
CDR3 DNA: TGTGCCTGCAGCCCTTCCTGGGTGGCGGCGGAGACCCAGTACTTC
J gene: TRBJ2-5
CDR3 length: 15
V gene: TRBV5-6
D gene: .
clone size: .

CDR3 protein: CAKWTGRLEDGYTF
CDR3 DNA: TGTGCCAAATGGACAGGGCGCTTGGAAGATGGCTACACCTTC
J gene: TRBJ1-2
CDR3 length: 14
V gene: TRBV2
D gene: TRBD1
clone size: .

CDR3 protein: CSARARDRGYSPLHF
CDR3 DNA: TGCAGTGCTAGAGCCCGGGACAGGGGTTATTCACCCCTCCACTTT
J gene: TRBJ1-6
CDR3 length: 15
V gene: TRBV20-1
D gene: TRBD1
clone size: .

CDR3 protein: CASSLWPIQETQYF
CDR3 DNA: TGCGCCAGCAGCTTGTGGCCCATCCAAGAGACCCAGTACTTC
J gene: TRBJ2-5
CDR3 length: 14
V gene: TRBV5-1
D gene: .
clone size: .

CDR3 protein: CASSLSLAGGRTGELFF
CDR3 DNA: TGTGCCAGCAGCTTAAGTCTAGCGGGAGGTCGGACCGGGGAGCTGTTTTTT
J gene: TRBJ2-2
CDR3 length: 17
V gene: TRBV7-3
D gene: TRBD2
clone size: .

CDR3 protein: CASSQVLGSGANVLTF
CDR3 DNA: TGTGCCAGCAGCCAAGTGCTGGGCTCTGGGGCCAACGTCCTGACTTTC
J gene: TRBJ2-6
CDR3 length: 16
V gene: TRBV3-1
D gene: .
clone size: .

CDR3 protein: CASSQGDRALQETQYF
CDR3 DNA: TGTGCCAGCAGCCAAGGCGACAGGGCCCTCCAAGAGACCCAGTACTTC
J gene: TRBJ2-5
CDR3 length: 16
V gene: TRBV3-1
D gene: TRBD1
clone size: .

CDR3 protein: CSAPGYASRTDTQYF
CDR3 DNA: TGCAGTGCGCCAGGCTATGCCTCTCGCACGGATACGCAGTATTTT
J gene: TRBJ2-3
CDR3 length: 15
V gene: TRBV20-1
D gene: .
clone size: .

CDR3 protein: CSARWGGGNNIQYF
CDR3 DNA: TGCAGTGCTAGATGGGGTGGGGGGAATAACATTCAGTACTTC
J gene: TRBJ2-4
CDR3 length: 14
V gene: TRBV20-1
D gene: .
clone size: .

CDR3 protein: CSVMTVDKSYTF
CDR3 DNA: TGCAGCGTTATGACTGTGGACAAAAGCTACACCTTC
J gene: TRBJ1-2
CDR3 length: 12
V gene: TRBV29-1
D gene: .
clone size: few

CDR3 protein: CASSPTSLPSSEQYF
CDR3 DNA: TGTGCCAGCAGTCCAACCTCCCTCCCCAGCTCTGAGCAGTACTTC
J gene: TRBJ2-7
CDR3 length: 15
V gene: TRBV12-3/TRBV12-4
D gene: .
clone size: .

CDR3 protein: CSARPQQSYGYTF
CDR3 DNA: TGCAGTGCTCGGCCGCAACAAAGCTATGGCTACACCTTC
J gene: TRBJ1-2
CDR3 length: 13
V gene: TRBV20-1
D gene: .
clone size: many

CDR3 protein: CASSFGQGDGYTF
CDR3 DNA: TGTGCCAGCAGTTTTGGCCAGGGTGATGGCTACACCTTC
J gene: TRBJ1-2
CDR3 length: 13
V gene: TRBV12-3/TRBV12-4
D gene: .
clone size: .

CDR3 protein: CASWFRGGKTYEQYF
CDR3 DNA: TGTGCCAGTTGGTTTCGGGGGGGGAAGACCTACGAGCAGTACTTC
J gene: TRBJ2-7
CDR3 length: 15
V gene: TRBV6-6
D gene: TRBD2
clone size: .

CDR3 protein: CASGSNTGELFF
CDR3 DNA: TGTGCCAGCGGGTCGAACACCGGGGAGCTGTTTTTT
J gene: TRBJ2-2
CDR3 length: 12
V gene: TRBV28
D gene: .
clone size: .

CDR3 protein: CASSQPGHHNEKLFF
CDR3 DNA: TGTGCCAGCAGTCAACCGGGACACCATAATGAAAAACTGTTTTTT
J gene: TRBJ1-4
CDR3 length: 15
V gene: TRBV6-1
D gene: .
clone size: few

CDR3 protein: CSASLAGTGGELFF
CDR3 DNA: TGCAGTGCCTCCCTAGCGGGAACGGGCGGGGAGCTGTTTTTT
J gene: TRBJ2-2
CDR3 length: 14
V gene: TRBV20-1
D gene: TRBD2
clone size: few

CDR3 protein: CSVDGQGALEREYEQFF
CDR3 DNA: TGCAGCGTTGACGGACAGGGGGCGTTGGAGCGGGAGTATGAGCAGTTCTTC
J gene: TRBJ2-1
CDR3 length: 17
V gene: TRBV29-1
D gene: TRBD1
clone size: many

CDR3 protein: CASSGQGYSGYTF
CDR3 DNA: TGTGCCAGCAGCGGACAGGGTTATAGCGGCTACACCTTC
J gene: TRBJ1-2
CDR3 length: 13
V gene: TRBV7-2
D gene: TRBD1
clone size: few

CDR3 protein: CASSLTGSAGTNYGYTF
CDR3 DNA: TGCGCCAGCAGCCTCACCGGGTCGGCGGGGACCAACTATGGCTACACCTTC
J gene: TRBJ1-2
CDR3 length: 17
V gene: TRBV5-1
D gene: .
clone size: few

CDR3 protein: CASSLQAYGTQYF
CDR3 DNA: TGTGCCAGCAGCCTACAGGCCTACGGGACCCAGTACTTC
J gene: TRBJ2-5
CDR3 length: 13
V gene: TRBV14
D gene: .
clone size: few

CDR3 protein: CSVHKRAREETQYF
CDR3 DNA: TGCAGCGTTCATAAGCGGGCACGTGAAGAGACCCAGTACTTC
J gene: TRBJ2-5
CDR3 length: 14
V gene: TRBV29-1
D gene: .
clone size: .

CDR3 protein: CASSLRDGISYEQCF
CDR3 DNA: TGTGCCAGCAGCTTACGGGACGGGATATCCTACGAGCAGTGCTTC
J gene: TRBJ2-7
CDR3 length: 15
V gene: TRBV7-2
D gene: .
clone size: .

CDR3 protein: CASSQADSNQPQHF
CDR3 DNA: TGTGCCAGCTCCCAGGCGGATAGCAATCAGCCCCAGCATTTT
J gene: TRBJ1-5
CDR3 length: 14
V gene: TRBV18
D gene: .
clone size: .